This T cell receptor beta chain originates from a study of T-cell reconstitution after alpha-beta-depleted transplantation in children. This CDR3 has 15 amino acids. V lost 4 bases, J lost 3 bases, and 13 bases lay in between. Germline V lookup: CDR1 SGDLS, CDR2 YYNGEE. This clonotype was observed a single time. Its target is not known. Regarding the study as a whole: Surviving recipient cells, namely T cells and thymic progenitors, were the source of high day-60 TCRbeta diversity in some patients.

Unique molecular identifiers featured in how the TCRbeta library was prepared. From the PCR reads, TCRdb called clonotypes with MiXCR, one entry per CDR3 protein. The table lists 250,000 or so distinct CDR3 sequences, around 25% of them singletons. Specimen: PBMCs, mostly from graft donor cells, collected 360 days after TCRalphabeta/CD19-depleted stem cell transplant. The clonotype comes from a female patient under 10 years old who had a stem cell transplant for congenital amegakaryocytic thrombocytopenia, so the T cells may come from the graft donor. The rearrangement links TRBV9 to TRBJ2-2; D possibly corresponds to TRBD2 (5 bases). CDR3 in amino acids: CASSPRAEYTGELFF. The CDR3 region has the DNA TGTGCCAGCAGCCCCCGAGCGGAATACACCGGGGAGCTGTTTTTT.